Shown below are 28 T cell receptor beta chains from a single sample sequenced in a study of blood T cell repertoires in COVID-19. The protocol was immunoSEQ multiplex PCR, while the TCRdb copy is restricted to in-frame clones and leaves out a portion. The sample has 47,000 or so clones, about four fifths seen once; the top ten hold roughly 3%. The sample consisted of peripheral blood. The receptors derive from a woman aged 60-70 years with acute or convalescent COVID-19.

This clone occurred a few times. CDR3 protein: CSVEVTGRAEQYF. CDR3 sequence (DNA): TGCAGCGTTGAAGTGACAGGAAGGGCCGAGCAGTACTTC. V and J are TRBV29-1 and TRBJ2-7; possible D gene TRBD1, 6 bases. The V gene lost 1 base and the J gene lost 6 bases, with 13 bases spanning the gap. This CDR3 is built from 13 residues. Per germline, CDR1 SQVTM and CDR2 ANQGSEA.

Comment on this clone: A read error may account for a junction end that differs from germline. V is TRBV18 and J is TRBJ1-3, with D uncertain. The CDR3 runs 12 residues. The germline CDR1 and CDR2 sequences are KGHSH and LQKENI. The CDR3 spells CASSLIGDTIYF. The CDR3 coding sequence is TGTGCCAGCTCCCTTATTGGAGACACCATATATTTT.

This clone was seen a single time. The CDR3 bases are TGTGCCAGTAGTACTACCTCTGGAAACACCATATATTTT. This gives the protein CASSTTSGNTIYF. The chain carries TRBV19 and TRBJ1-3; D is unresolved. Germline V gene lookup returns CDR1 LNHDA and CDR2 SQIVND (reference sequence). The CDR3 runs to 13 residues. V was trimmed by 4 bases and J by 0 bases, leaving 4 bases between them.

In regard to this clone: At one of its ends the junction is not consistent with the germline gene, which may arise from a read error. The chain combines TRBV3-1 (or the pseudogene TRBV3-2) with TRBJ2-2; TRBD2 agrees at 9 bases. The CDR3 has 16 amino acids. Germline-derived CDR1 and CDR2 are LGHDT and YNNKEL (reference sequence). CDR3 loop: CARSQRRGGNTGELFF. CDR3 nucleotide sequence: TGTGCCCGCAGCCAGCGGCGGGGGGGGAACACCGGGGAGCTGTTTTTT.

This clone was observed once. V gene TRBV5-6 combines with J gene TRBJ2-7, with 7 bases identical to TRBD1. The CDR3 is made up of 15 amino acids. CDR1 is SGHDT and CDR2 is YYEEEE in the germline V gene. Germline trimming cut 1 base from V and 2 bases from J; bases unmatched to any gene: 6. The CDR3 loop is CASSLRDRHTYEQYF. The DNA of the CDR3 is TGTGCCAGCAGCTTGCGGGACAGACACACCTACGAGCAGTACTTC.

The rearrangement links TRBV29-1 to TRBJ2-5, with 10 nucleotides matching TRBD2. CDR1 and CDR2 (germline): SQVTM, ANQGSEA. The CDR3 spans 15 residues. Trimming removed 3 bases from V and 2 bases from J; junction bases left unmatched: 6. The DNA for the CDR3 is TGCAGCGTTGAGAGGCTAGCGGGGGTGCAAGAGACCCAGTACTTC. Protein product: CSVERLAGVQETQYF. The whole variable domain, remainder taken from reference TRBV29-1 and TRBJ2-5, is SAVISQKPSRDICQRGTSLTIQCQVDSQVTMMFWYRQQPGQSLTLIATANQGSEATYESGFVIDKFPISRPNLTFSTLTVSNMSPEDSSIYLCSVERLAGVQETQYFGPGTRLLVL.

This clone was counted only a few times. The gene calls are TRBV2 and TRBJ2-7; no clear D gene. Germline lookup yields CDR1 SNHLY and CDR2 FYNNEI. Trimming took 0 bases from V and 3 from J, leaving 12 bases between them. The CDR3 extends over 15 amino acids. CDR3 in amino acids: CASSEARLNRYEQYF. Written as DNA, the CDR3 is TGTGCCAGCAGTGAAGCTCGGTTAAATCGCTACGAGCAGTACTTC.

V usage is TRBV12-1 and J usage is TRBJ2-1; TRBD1, the D gene given by the table, was not confirmed from the DNA. TRBV12-1 is a listed pseudogene. There are 16 residues in the CDR3. The CDR3 protein is CASSLNKMNSYNEQFF. CDR3 DNA: TGTGCCAGCAGCTTGAACAAGATGAACTCCTACAATGAGCAGTTCTTC.

V is TRBV4-2 and J is TRBJ2-7, with TRBD2 identical over 8 bases. J was trimmed by 0 bases and V by 0 bases; bases with no gene match: 4. In germline, CDR1 is LGHNA, CDR2 YNFKEQ. The CDR3 loop spans 16 amino acids. The CDR3 loop is CASSQDAGTSSYEQYF. CDR3 bases: TGTGCCAGCAGCCAAGATGCCGGGACTAGCTCCTACGAGCAGTACTTC.

The chain employs TRBV5-5 and TRBJ2-3; D possibly corresponds to TRBD1 (6 bases). The length of the CDR3 is 14 residues. Germline CDR1 reads SGHKS; CDR2 reads YYEKEE (reference sequence). The V gene lost 1 base and the J gene lost 3 bases, with 9 bases spanning the gap. The CDR3 loop is CASSLSTGTDTQYF. CDR3 coding DNA: TGTGCCAGCAGCTTGTCGACAGGTACAGATACGCAGTATTTT. The full variable domain, rest sourced from reference TRBV5-5 and TRBJ2-3, is DAGVTQSPTHLIKTRGQQVTLRCSPISGHKSVSWYQQVLGQGPQFIFQYYEKEERGRGNFPDRFSARQFPNYSSELNVNALLLGDSALYLCASSLSTGTDTQYFGPGTRLTVL.

J is TRBJ1-2 and V is TRBV12-3 or TRBV12-4, with D perhaps matching TRBD1 (6 bases). Trimming cost V 6 bases and J 1 base, with 9 bases left between them. The CDR3 runs to 13 residues. The CDR3 sequence is CASSRTDNYGYTF. The CDR3 DNA follows: TGTGCCAGCAGCCGGACAGATAACTATGGCTACACCTTC.

This sequence joins TRBV4-2 and TRBJ1-4; 8 positions match TRBD1. The junction had 6 bases not matched to a gene; V was cut back by 3 bases and J by 3 bases. The CDR3 is 16 amino acids. CDR1 is LGHNA, CDR2 YNFKEQ, per germline. The CDR3 DNA is TGTGCCAGCAGCCAGAGTCTACAGGGGGCTAATGAAAAACTGTTTTTT. This sequence encodes CASSQSLQGANEKLFF.

V and J are TRBV7-6 and TRBJ1-2; D is ambiguous. This CDR3 is built from 15 residues. V shed 5 bases and J shed 4 bases, with 17 bases lying between them. Germline V gene data show CDR1 as SGHVS and CDR2 as FNYEAQ. The CDR3 DNA reads TGTGCCAGCAGCATCTCTATTCAGGAGGGCTATGGCTACACCTTC. Translating gives CASSISIQEGYGYTF.

The rearrangement links TRBV7-9 to TRBJ2-5; 9 nucleotides agree with TRBD1. Germline V gene data show CDR1 as SEHNR and CDR2 as FQNEAQ (reference sequence). J gave up 5 bases and V 5 bases, and 3 bases lay outside the gene matches. This CDR3 region has 13 residues. CDR3 in DNA: TGTGCCAGCAGCGTCGGACAGGGGGAGACCCAGTACTTC. This codes for CASSVGQGETQYF.

V is TRBV6-4 and J is TRBJ1-2; D unresolved. The CDR3 consists of 15 residues. The V end was cut by 0 bases, the J end by 8 bases, with 16 bases between. The germline V gene encodes CDR1 MRHNA and CDR2 SNTAGT. The CDR3 sequence is CASSDSKSFTEGYTF. DNA of the CDR3: TGTGCCAGCAGTGACTCGAAAAGCTTTACGGAGGGCTACACCTTC.

The chain carries TRBV9 and TRBJ2-2; 8 bases match TRBD1. Unmatched junction bases numbered 6, after V lost 4 bases and J lost 7 bases. The CDR3 runs to 14 residues. The germline V gene has CDR1 SGDLS and CDR2 YYNGEE. CDR3 sequence: CASSPRTGIGELFF. The CDR3 DNA reads TGTGCCAGCAGCCCCCGGACAGGGATCGGGGAGCTGTTTTTT.

The CDR3 DNA follows: TGTGCCAGCAGTTTTGAGCGGGAGATCGGGGAGCTGTTTTTT. Its translation: CASSFEREIGELFF. The chain couples TRBV28 to TRBJ2-2; 8 nucleotides line up with TRBD2. Germline V gives CDR1 MDHEN, CDR2 SYDVKM. The length of the CDR3 is 14 residues. Losses at the gene ends were 3 bases for V and 7 bases for J; bases not matched to a gene: 4.

In its sample, this clone ranks as medium-sized. J is TRBJ2-1 and V is TRBV6-6; 11 bases agree with TRBD2. This CDR3 contains 18 residues. Losses at the gene ends were 5 bases for V and 3 bases for J; bases not matched to a gene: 12. Germline V gene sequence: CDR1 MNHNY, CDR2 SVGAGI (reference sequence). In DNA form, the CDR3 reads TGTGCCAGCAGTCCCCAATATGCGACTAGCGGGGTCTACAATGAGCAGTTCTTC. Translating gives CASSPQYATSGVYNEQFF.

The chain has TRBV2 and TRBJ2-7, with TRBD1 matching 11 bases. The CDR3 has 16 amino acids. In germline, CDR1 is SNHLY, CDR2 FYNNEI. V trimming: 10 bases; J trimming: 9 bases; junction bases outside the gene matches: 20. The CDR3, as DNA: TGTGCCATCGAGTGGAAGGTCGGGACAGGGGGGCGAGTGCAGTACTTC. Protein: CAIEWKVGTGGRVQYF.

The genes are TRBV6-1 and TRBJ1-2, with 7 nucleotides matching TRBD1. The CDR3 covers 13 residues. V dropped 6 bases and J dropped 6; count of bases not matched to a gene: 7. Germline CDR1 and CDR2: MNHNS and SASEGT. The CDR3 protein is CASRKQGSDGYTF. CDR3 coding DNA: TGTGCCAGCAGAAAACAGGGGTCAGATGGCTACACCTTC.

The chain combines TRBV18 with TRBJ2-1; D call uncertain. Trimming removed 4 bases at V and 4 bases at J, with 11 bases between. Germline V gene sequence: CDR1 KGHSH, CDR2 LQKENI. CDR3 length: 14 amino acids. CDR3: CASSLERLYNEQFF. The DNA for the CDR3 is TGTGCCAGCTCACTGGAAAGACTTTACAATGAGCAGTTCTTC.

V gene TRBV9 combines with J gene TRBJ2-3; maybe TRBD2 (5 bases). V shed 0 bases and J shed 2 bases, with 10 bases lying between them. The germline V gene has CDR1 SGDLS and CDR2 YYNGEE. This CDR3 has 15 residues. The CDR3 loop reads CASSVAERATDTQYF. The CDR3, as DNA: TGTGCCAGCAGCGTAGCTGAGAGGGCCACAGATACGCAGTATTTT.

The chain joins TRBV7-9 to TRBJ2-7, with D maybe TRBD2 (5 bases). CDR1 SEHNR and CDR2 FQNEAQ come from the germline V gene (reference sequence). The ends were cut back, 4 bases at V and 0 bases at J, with 13 bases in the middle. The CDR3 sequence is 15 residues long. In nucleotides, the CDR3 is TGTGCCAGCAGCTCTGACTATACCGTCTCCTACGAGCAGTACTTC. It encodes CASSSDYTVSYEQYF.

V is TRBV9 and J is TRBJ1-5, with D tentatively TRBD1 (6 bases). Germline values: CDR1 SGDLS, CDR2 YYNGEE. V lost 3 bases to trimming and J lost 2 bases, with 12 bases between them. The CDR3 has 15 amino acids. The CDR3 sequence: CASSAQGLGNQPQHF. CDR3 nucleotides: TGTGCCAGCAGCGCACAGGGTCTTGGCAATCAGCCCCAGCATTTT.

CDR3 region: CAWGKETGRSPLHF. The CDR3 DNA is TGTGCCTGGGGGAAAGAGACAGGGAGGTCACCCCTCCACTTT. V usage is TRBV30 and J usage is TRBJ1-6; 7 bases are shared with TRBD1. The germline CDR1 and CDR2 sequences are GTSNPN and SVGIG (reference sequence). The CDR3 sequence is 14 residues long. Germline trimming cut 5 bases from V and 10 bases from J; bases unmatched to any gene: 11.

The CDR3 bases are TGTGCCAGCAGTGAAGCGGGCGGGGGCCTTAACTATGGCTACACCTTC. It is translated as CASSEAGGGLNYGYTF. The chain uses TRBV6-1 and TRBJ1-2, with a tentative D call TRBD1 (6 bases). V lost 0 bases and J 1 base, leaving 12 bases between the germline ends. Germline CDR1 is MNHNS and CDR2 is SASEGT. The CDR3 runs 16 residues.

The J gene is TRBJ1-3, the V gene TRBV4-1; 7 bases agree with TRBD1. The CDR3 runs 16 residues. Germline CDR1 and CDR2: MGHRA and YSYEKL. Trimming removed 0 bases from V and 2 bases from J; junction bases left unmatched: 4. The CDR3 loop reads CASSQERTGAGNTIYF. CDR3 coding DNA: TGCGCCAGCAGCCAAGAACGGACAGGAGCTGGAAACACCATATATTTT.

This clone has only a few counts. The chain carries TRBV6-5 and TRBJ1-3; D is ambiguous. Trimming stripped 2 bases from V and 3 bases from J, with 11 bases between. Germline V gene lookup returns CDR1 MNHEY and CDR2 SVGAGI. The CDR3 is 15 residues long. Written as DNA, the CDR3 is TGTGCCAGCAGTTACACCGGGTTGGGTGGAAACACCATATATTTT. It encodes CASSYTGLGGNTIYF.